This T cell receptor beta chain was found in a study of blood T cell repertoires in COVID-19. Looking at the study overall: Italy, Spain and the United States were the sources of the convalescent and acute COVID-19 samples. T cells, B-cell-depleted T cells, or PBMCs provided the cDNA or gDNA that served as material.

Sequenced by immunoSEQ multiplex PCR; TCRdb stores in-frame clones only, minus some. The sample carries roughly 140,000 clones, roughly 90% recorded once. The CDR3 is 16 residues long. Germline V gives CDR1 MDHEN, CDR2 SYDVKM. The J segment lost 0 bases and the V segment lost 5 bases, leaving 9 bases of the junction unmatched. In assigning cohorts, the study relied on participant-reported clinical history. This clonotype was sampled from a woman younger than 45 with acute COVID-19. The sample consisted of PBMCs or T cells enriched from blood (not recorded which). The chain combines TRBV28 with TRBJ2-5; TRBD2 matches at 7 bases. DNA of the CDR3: TGTGCCAGCAGTCTGGGCCCTAGCGGTTACCAAGAGACCCAGTACTTC. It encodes CASSLGPSGYQETQYF.